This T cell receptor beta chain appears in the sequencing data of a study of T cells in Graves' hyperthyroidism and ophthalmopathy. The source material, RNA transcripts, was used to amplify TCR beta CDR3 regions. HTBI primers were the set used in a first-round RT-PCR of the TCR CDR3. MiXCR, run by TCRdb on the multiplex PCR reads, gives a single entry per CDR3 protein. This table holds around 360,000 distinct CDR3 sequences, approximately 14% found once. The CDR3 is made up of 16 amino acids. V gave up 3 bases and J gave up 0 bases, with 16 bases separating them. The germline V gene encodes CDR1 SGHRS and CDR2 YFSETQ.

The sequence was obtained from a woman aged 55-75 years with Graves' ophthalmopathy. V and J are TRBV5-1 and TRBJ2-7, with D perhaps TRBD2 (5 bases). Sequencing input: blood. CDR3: CASSSPEGLSSYEQYF. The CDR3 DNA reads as TGCGCCAGCAGCTCCCCTGAGGGTTTAAGCTCCTACGAGCAGTACTTC.